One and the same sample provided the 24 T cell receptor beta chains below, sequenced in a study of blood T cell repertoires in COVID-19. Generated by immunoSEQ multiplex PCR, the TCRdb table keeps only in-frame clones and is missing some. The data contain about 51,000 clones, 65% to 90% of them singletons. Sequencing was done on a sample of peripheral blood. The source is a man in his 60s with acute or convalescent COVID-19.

The CDR3 protein is CSVGQTSYGYTF. In DNA, the CDR3 is TGCAGCGTGGGACAAACCTCCTATGGCTACACCTTC. V and J are TRBV29-1 and TRBJ1-2; D may be TRBD1 (6 bases). Germline V gene sequence: CDR1 SQVTM, CDR2 ANQGSEA. The CDR3 is 12 amino acids. V was cut by 6 bases and J by 4 bases, with 12 bases left in between. The full variable domain, with the rest looked up from reference TRBV29-1 and TRBJ1-2, is SAVISQKPSRDICQRGTSLTIQCQVDSQVTMMFWYRQQPGQSLTLIATANQGSEATYESGFVIDKFPISRPNLTFSTLTVSNMSPEDSSIYLCSVGQTSYGYTFGSGTRLTVV.

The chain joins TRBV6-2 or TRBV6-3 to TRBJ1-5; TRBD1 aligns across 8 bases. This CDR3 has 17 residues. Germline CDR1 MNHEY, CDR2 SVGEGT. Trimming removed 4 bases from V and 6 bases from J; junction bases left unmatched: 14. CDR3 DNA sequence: TGTGCCAGCAGTTCGGTGGCAGGGGGCGGGTGGACTCAGCCCCAGCATTTT. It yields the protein CASSSVAGGGWTQPQHF.

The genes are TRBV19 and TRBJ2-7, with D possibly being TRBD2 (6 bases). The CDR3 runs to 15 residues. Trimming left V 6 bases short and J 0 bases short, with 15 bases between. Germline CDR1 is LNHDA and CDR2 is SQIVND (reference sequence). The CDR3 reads CASSMGTFSSYEQYF. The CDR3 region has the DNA TGTGCCAGTAGCATGGGGACTTTCAGCTCCTACGAGCAGTACTTC. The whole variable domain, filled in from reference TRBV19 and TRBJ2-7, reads DGGITQSPKYLFRKEGQNVTLSCEQNLNHDAMYWYRQDPGQGLRLIYYSQIVNDFQKGDIAEGYSVSREKKESFPLTVTSAQKNPTAFYLCASSMGTFSSYEQYFGPGTRLTVT.

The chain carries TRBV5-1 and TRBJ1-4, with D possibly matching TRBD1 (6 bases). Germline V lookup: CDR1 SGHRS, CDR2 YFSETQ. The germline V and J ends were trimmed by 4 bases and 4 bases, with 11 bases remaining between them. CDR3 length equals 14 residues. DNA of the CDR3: TGCGCCAGCAGCCTCGGACAGAATAATGAAAAACTGTTTTTT. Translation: CASSLGQNNEKLFF.

The CDR3 nucleotides are TGTGCCAGCAGCCGCGATGCATCAGCGAGGGGAAACACCATATATTTT. Encoded protein: CASSRDASARGNTIYF. This sequence joins TRBV2 and TRBJ1-3; D remains unclear. The CDR3 is 16 residues long. The V end was cut by 6 bases, the J end by 4 bases, with 19 bases between. CDR1 is SNHLY, CDR2 FYNNEI, per germline.

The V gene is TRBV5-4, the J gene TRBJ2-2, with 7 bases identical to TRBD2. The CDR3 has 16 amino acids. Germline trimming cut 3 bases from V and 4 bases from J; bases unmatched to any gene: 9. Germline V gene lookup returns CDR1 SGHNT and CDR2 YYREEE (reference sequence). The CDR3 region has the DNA TGTGCCAGCAGCTCCGGGGAGGGGCTACTCACCGGGGAGCTGTTTTTT. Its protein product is CASSSGEGLLTGELFF.

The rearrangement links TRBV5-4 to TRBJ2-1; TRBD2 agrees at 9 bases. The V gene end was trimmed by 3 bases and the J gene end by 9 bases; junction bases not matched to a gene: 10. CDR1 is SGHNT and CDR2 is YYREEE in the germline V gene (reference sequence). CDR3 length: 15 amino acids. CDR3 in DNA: TGTGCCAGCAGCTCTTTCTTAGCGGGAGCTAGTGAGCAGTTCTTC. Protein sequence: CASSSFLAGASEQFF.

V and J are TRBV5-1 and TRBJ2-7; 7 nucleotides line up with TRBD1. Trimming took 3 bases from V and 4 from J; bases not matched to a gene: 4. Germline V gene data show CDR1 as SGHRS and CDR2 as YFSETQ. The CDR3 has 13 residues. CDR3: CASSSGQMYEQYF. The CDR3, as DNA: TGCGCCAGCAGCTCGGGACAGATGTACGAGCAGTACTTC.

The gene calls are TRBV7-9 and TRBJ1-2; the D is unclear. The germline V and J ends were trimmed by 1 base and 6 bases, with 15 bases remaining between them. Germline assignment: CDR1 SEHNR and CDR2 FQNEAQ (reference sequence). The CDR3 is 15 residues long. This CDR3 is CASSLVRGPAHGYTF. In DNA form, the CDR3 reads TGTGCCAGCAGCTTAGTGCGCGGGCCTGCCCATGGCTACACCTTC. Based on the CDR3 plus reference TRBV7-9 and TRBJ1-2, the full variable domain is DTGVSQNPRHKITKRGQNVTFRCDPISEHNRLYWYRQTLGQGPEFLTYFQNEAQLEKSRLLSDRFSAERPKGSFSTLEIQRTEQGDSAMYLCASSLVRGPAHGYTFGSGTRLTVV.

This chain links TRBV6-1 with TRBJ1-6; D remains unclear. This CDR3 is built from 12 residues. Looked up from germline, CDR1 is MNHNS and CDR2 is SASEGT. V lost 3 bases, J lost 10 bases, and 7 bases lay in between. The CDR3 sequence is CASSESKSPLHF. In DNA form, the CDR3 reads TGTGCCAGCAGTGAGAGCAAATCACCCCTCCACTTT.

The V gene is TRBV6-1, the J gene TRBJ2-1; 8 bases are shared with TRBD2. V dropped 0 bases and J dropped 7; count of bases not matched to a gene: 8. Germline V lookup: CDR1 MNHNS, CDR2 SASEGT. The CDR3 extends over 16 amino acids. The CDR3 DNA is TGTGCCAGCAGTGAAGCTTCCGGGAGGGCGTGGAATGAGCAGTTCTTC. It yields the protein CASSEASGRAWNEQFF.

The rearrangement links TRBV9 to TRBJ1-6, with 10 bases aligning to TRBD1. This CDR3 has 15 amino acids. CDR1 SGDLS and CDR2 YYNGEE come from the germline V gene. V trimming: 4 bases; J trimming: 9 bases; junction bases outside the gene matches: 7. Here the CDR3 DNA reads TGTGCCAGCAGCCCACCGGGACAGGGGATTTCACCCCTCCACTTT. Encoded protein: CASSPPGQGISPLHF.

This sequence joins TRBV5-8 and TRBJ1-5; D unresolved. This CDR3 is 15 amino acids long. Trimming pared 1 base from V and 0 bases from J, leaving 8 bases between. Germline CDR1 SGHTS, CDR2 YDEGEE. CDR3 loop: CASSLSGDSNQPQHF. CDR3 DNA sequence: TGTGCCAGCAGCTTGAGCGGGGATAGCAATCAGCCCCAGCATTTT.

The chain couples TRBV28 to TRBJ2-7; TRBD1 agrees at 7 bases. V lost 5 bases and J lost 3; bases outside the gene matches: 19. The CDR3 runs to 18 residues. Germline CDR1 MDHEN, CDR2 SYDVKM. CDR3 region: CASSATDRVARDIYEQYF. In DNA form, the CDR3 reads TGTGCCAGCAGTGCGACCGACAGGGTTGCGAGAGACATCTACGAGCAGTACTTC.

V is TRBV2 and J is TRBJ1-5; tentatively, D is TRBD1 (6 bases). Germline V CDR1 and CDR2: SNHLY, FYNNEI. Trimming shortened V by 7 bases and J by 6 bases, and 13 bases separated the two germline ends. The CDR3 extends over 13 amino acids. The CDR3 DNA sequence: TGTGCCAGCAAAATACAGGGAAGTCAGCCCCAGCATTTT. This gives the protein CASKIQGSQPQHF.

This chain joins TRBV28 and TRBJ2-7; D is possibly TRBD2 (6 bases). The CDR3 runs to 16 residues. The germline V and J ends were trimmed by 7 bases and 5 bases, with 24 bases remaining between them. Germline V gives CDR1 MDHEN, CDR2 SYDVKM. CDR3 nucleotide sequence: TGTGCCAGCACCCCGGGGGACGGTCATATCTCTAACGAGCAGTACTTC. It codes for CASTPGDGHISNEQYF.

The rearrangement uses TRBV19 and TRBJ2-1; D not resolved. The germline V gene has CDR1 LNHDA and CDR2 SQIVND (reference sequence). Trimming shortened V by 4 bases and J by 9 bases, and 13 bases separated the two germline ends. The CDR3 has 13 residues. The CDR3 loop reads CASSTASSTEQFF. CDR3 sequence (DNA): TGTGCCAGTAGTACCGCGTCGAGCACTGAGCAGTTCTTC.

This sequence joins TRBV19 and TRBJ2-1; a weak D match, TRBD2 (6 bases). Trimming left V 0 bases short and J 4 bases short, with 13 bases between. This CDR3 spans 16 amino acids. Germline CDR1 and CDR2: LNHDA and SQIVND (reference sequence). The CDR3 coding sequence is TGTGCCAGTAGTATAGATAGGGCGGGACCTTACAATGAGCAGTTCTTC. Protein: CASSIDRAGPYNEQFF.

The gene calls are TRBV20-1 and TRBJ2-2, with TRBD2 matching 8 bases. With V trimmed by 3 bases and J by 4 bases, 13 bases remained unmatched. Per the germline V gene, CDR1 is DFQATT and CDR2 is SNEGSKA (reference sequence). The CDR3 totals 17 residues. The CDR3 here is CSASLTHRGGSTGELFF. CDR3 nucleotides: TGCAGTGCTAGTTTGACTCACCGCGGGGGGAGCACCGGGGAGCTGTTTTTT.

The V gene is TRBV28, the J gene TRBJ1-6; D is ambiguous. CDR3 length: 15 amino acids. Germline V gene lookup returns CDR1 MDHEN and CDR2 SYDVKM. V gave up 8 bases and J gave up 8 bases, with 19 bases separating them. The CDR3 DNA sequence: TGTGCCAGCGGACTCAGGATCCCTCTCGATTCACCCCTCCACTTT. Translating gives CASGLRIPLDSPLHF.

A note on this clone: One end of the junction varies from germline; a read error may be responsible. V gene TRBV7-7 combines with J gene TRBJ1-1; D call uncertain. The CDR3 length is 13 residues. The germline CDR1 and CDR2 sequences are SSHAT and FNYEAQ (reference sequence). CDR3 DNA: TGTGCTAGCAGCTTTAATATTGACACTGAAGCTTTCTTT. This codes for CASSFNIDTEAFF.

DNA for the CDR3: TGTGCCAGCAGCTTAGGGATGGCGGGCCAGGAAGCTTTCTTT. Protein: CASSLGMAGQEAFF. This chain uses TRBV11-2 with TRBJ1-1, with D unclear. Between the trimmed V and J ends, which lost 1 base and 8 bases, there was a span of 14 bases. Germline assignment: CDR1 SGHAT and CDR2 FQNNGV. The CDR3 length is 14 residues.

CDR3 bases: TGTGCCAGCTCACCAGGGCTCAGCACTGAAGCTTTCTTT. This sequence encodes CASSPGLSTEAFF. The chain links TRBV18 to TRBJ1-1, with D uncertain. Trimming removed 2 bases at V and 4 bases at J, with 8 bases between. Germline V gene sequence: CDR1 KGHSH, CDR2 LQKENI. This CDR3 is built from 13 residues.

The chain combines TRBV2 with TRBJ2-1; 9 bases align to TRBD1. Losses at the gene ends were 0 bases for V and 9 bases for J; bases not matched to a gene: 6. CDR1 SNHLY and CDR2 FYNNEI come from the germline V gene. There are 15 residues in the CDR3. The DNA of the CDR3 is TGTGCCAGCAGTGAAGCAGACAGGGGGATTGGTGAGCAGTTCTTC. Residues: CASSEADRGIGEQFF.